Below, 5 T cell receptor beta chains from the same sample are listed, as sequenced in a study of response to subunit inactivated influenza vaccine. TCRdb processed the RT-PCR reads anew with MiXCR; each CDR3 protein has one entry. The table lists fewer than 550,000 distinct CDR3 sequences, 25% of them singletons, with over 1.5% in the top ten. This specimen consisted of CD4+ T cells sorted from PBMCs, obtained about 5 days after vaccination. The receptors derive from a man aged 45 to 65 who received an inactivated influenza vaccine.

This clonotype turned up a few times. The chain carries TRBV4-3 and TRBJ2-7; D gene uncertain. Germline values: CDR1 LGHNA, CDR2 YSLEER. V lost 0 bases to trimming and J lost 2 bases, with 8 bases between them. The CDR3 spans 14 residues. The CDR3 nucleotides are TGCGCCAGCAGCCAAGATCCCGTTACCTACGAGCAGTACTTC. This translates into CASSQDPVTYEQYF.

The V and J genes are TRBV29-1 and TRBJ2-7, with TRBD1 matching over 8 bases. Germline-derived CDR1 and CDR2 are SQVTM and ANQGSEA. CDR3 length: 15 residues. V trimming: 2 bases; J trimming: 0 bases; junction bases outside the gene matches: 6. The DNA of the CDR3 is TGCAGCGTTGAACACAGGGGGTTGGGCTCCTACGAGCAGTACTTC. It encodes CSVEHRGLGSYEQYF.

This clonotype was observed many times. The chain employs TRBV20-1 and TRBJ2-1, with 8 bases fitting TRBD2. Germline V gene sequence: CDR1 DFQATT, CDR2 SNEGSKA (reference sequence). This CDR3 is built from 12 residues. Losses at the gene ends were 6 bases for V and 16 bases for J; bases not matched to a gene: 14. The CDR3 bases are TGCAGTGCCAACTCTTTAGCGGGAACGGGATTCTTC. Amino acids: CSANSLAGTGFF.

The chain employs TRBV6-1 and TRBJ2-6; D is undetermined. The CDR3 totals 13 residues. Between the trimmed V and J ends, which lost 6 bases and 11 bases, there was a span of 14 bases. In germline, CDR1 is MNHNS, CDR2 SASEGT. As DNA, the CDR3 is TGTGCCAGCAGCGGCGCAGGCGTCCACGTCCTGACTTTC. Protein product: CASSGAGVHVLTF.

This clonotype was observed a few times. J is TRBJ2-3 and V is TRBV10-3; 9 positions agree with TRBD2. V lost 0 bases and J lost 2; bases outside the gene matches: 3. Germline V lookup: CDR1 ENHRY, CDR2 SYGVKD. The CDR3 covers 16 residues. This chain's CDR3 is CAISESAGGITDTQYF. CDR3 DNA sequence: TGTGCCATCAGTGAGTCGGCGGGAGGGATCACAGATACGCAGTATTTT.